This TCR beta chain came from a study of spatial heterogeneity in lung cancer. Relative to its sample, this clonotype is medium-sized. The antigen is undetermined. Study-level points and caveats: In tumors, expanded intratumoral alpha and beta TCR counts tracked mutation counts.

V lost 3 bases to trimming and J lost 4 bases; unmatched junction nucleotides: 2. Germline CDR1 reads SGHTA; CDR2 reads FQGNSA. This CDR3 is 13 amino acids long. Time point in this sample: sample taken at primary tumor resection. MiXCR was run by TCRdb on the 5' RACE reads, yielding one entry per CDR3 protein. The sample has about 27,000 distinct CDR3 sequences, just over 7% seen once. The receptor comes from a male donor with early-stage non-small cell lung cancer. This chain connects TRBV7-2 to TRBJ2-5; TRBD2 matches 7 bases. The input for sequencing was lung tumor tissue, taken at surgery. The CDR3 sequence is CASSFGLGETQYF. The DNA of the CDR3 is TGTGCCAGCAGCTTCGGACTAGGAGAGACCCAGTACTTC.